The next 7 T cell receptor beta chains were all read from a single sample in a study of spatial heterogeneity in lung cancer. MiXCR, run by TCRdb on the 5' RACE reads, gives a single entry per CDR3 protein. This repertoire shows about 3,700 distinct CDR3 sequences, about 5.3% found once; its top ten account for roughly 15%. Broader study findings: In tumors, expanded intratumoral alpha and beta TCR counts tracked mutation counts.

This sample's time point: sample taken at primary tumor resection. Antigen specificity for these receptors is unknown. The sequences come from lung tumor tissue, collected at surgery. These receptor sequences come from a female donor with early-stage non-small cell lung cancer.

This clonotype was seen ten or more times. The chain uses TRBV6-2 or TRBV6-3 and TRBJ2-3, with 10 bases identical to TRBD2. V gave up 5 bases and J gave up 0 bases; unmatched junction bases: 5. This CDR3 has 16 residues. The V gene's germline CDR1 is MNHEY and CDR2 SVGEGT. CDR3 nucleotide sequence: TGTGCCAGCAGTCGAAGGACTAGCGGAAGCACAGATACGCAGTATTTT. This gives the protein CASSRRTSGSTDTQYF.

Within the sample, this clonotype is large. The V call is TRBV12-3 or TRBV12-4, the J call TRBJ2-7; D is tentatively TRBD1 or TRBD2 (6 bases each). The CDR3 runs to 15 residues. V lost 2 bases to trimming and J lost 7 bases, with 18 bases between them. Here the CDR3 reads CASSLSGARSGEQYF. The CDR3 bases are TGTGCCAGCAGTTTATCGGGGGCGCGTTCGGGTGAGCAGTACTTC.

In its sample, this clonotype ranks as large. The chain links TRBV18 to TRBJ1-6; possible D gene TRBD1, 5 bases. This CDR3 spans 15 amino acids. V lost 0 bases and J 4 bases, leaving 7 bases between the germline ends. The germline V gene has CDR1 KGHSH and CDR2 LQKENI. The DNA for the CDR3 is TGTGCCAGCTCACCACCGCGGGGGTATAATTCACCCCTCCACTTT. Amino acid sequence: CASSPPRGYNSPLHF. Supplemented by reference TRBV18 and TRBJ1-6, the full variable domain reads NAGVMQNPRHLVRRRGQEARLRCSPMKGHSHVYWYRQLPEEGLKFMVYLQKENIIDESGMPKERFSAEFPKEGPSILRIQQVVRGDSAAYFCASSPPRGYNSPLHFGNGTRLTVT.

This clonotype is medium-sized (0.01 to 0.1%) in the sample. The chain carries TRBV6-2 or TRBV6-3 and TRBJ2-7; TRBD1 might be the D (6 bases). Germline V gene sequence: CDR1 MNHEY, CDR2 SVGEGT. There are 13 residues in the CDR3. V was shortened by 4 bases and J by 2 bases, with 9 bases between the two germline ends. CDR3 nucleotides: TGTGCCAGCAGTTTCGGGACAACCTACGAGCAGTACTTC. This sequence encodes CASSFGTTYEQYF.

This clonotype has a count of ten or more. This rearrangement joins TRBV7-3 to TRBJ2-2, with 7 bases aligning to TRBD1. This CDR3 contains 14 residues. Germline V gene data show CDR1 as SGHTA and CDR2 as FQGTGA. J was trimmed by 7 bases and V by 2 bases; bases with no gene match: 4. CDR3 coding DNA: TGTGCCAGCAGCTTAGTACAGGGGCTCGGGGAGCTGTTTTTT. It yields the protein CASSLVQGLGELFF.

This clonotype is medium-sized by share. This chain uses TRBV4-2 with TRBJ2-3; D remains unclear. Germline CDR1 LGHNA, CDR2 YNFKEQ. The CDR3 runs 14 residues. V lost 1 base, J lost 6 bases, and 11 bases lay in between. DNA for the CDR3: TGTGCCAGCAGCCAAGTAGGTGCTGGGGATACGCAGTATTTT. Translated, it gives CASSQVGAGDTQYF.

This clonotype was found many times. The chain employs TRBV5-1 and TRBJ2-3; 9 bases fit TRBD2. The CDR3 sequence is 18 residues long. After removal of 3 bases from V and 2 bases from J, the junction contained 13 bases not matched to a gene. Per germline, CDR1 SGHRS and CDR2 YFSETQ. Here the CDR3 reads CASSSLGISGGLTDTQYF. In DNA form, the CDR3 reads TGCGCCAGCAGCTCCCTTGGGATAAGCGGGGGGCTCACAGATACGCAGTATTTT. Full variable domain (rest looked up from reference TRBV5-1 and TRBJ2-3): KAGVTQTPRYLIKTRGQQVTLSCSPISGHRSVSWYQQTPGQGLQFLFEYFSETQRNKGNFPGRFSGRQFSNSRSEMNVSTLELGDSALYLCASSSLGISGGLTDTQYFGPGTRLTVL.